This record looks at one TCR beta chain sequence and its context. Its antigen remains unidentified. Per-nucleotide qualities are absent, and no much larger clonotype sits a single base away. The data derive from a study of cytomegalovirus exposure and HLA in healthy donors (dated by TCRdb to 2016 to 2017). Describing the broader study: An earlier analysis of approximately 640 of the donors reported 250 to 300 Gb of sequence data and 117 million unique TCR beta sequences from some 180 million T cells. An early release that covered roughly 600 HLA-typed donors contained approximately 290 gigabases of sequencing data and 85 million to 100 million unique TCR sequences. Of the 300 to 500 genotyped donors, roughly 76% were placed in the genetic ancestry cluster associated with self-reported Caucasian donors. The aim of the study was to test whether cataloging public T cell receptors could identify signatures of past pathogen exposure. The study profiled the T cell repertoires of 500 to 800 subjects by immunosequencing and related them to cytomegalovirus serostatus. Along with the roughly 670-subject first cohort, a separate validation cohort of 120 different subjects was used. To predict cytomegalovirus infection status, the study combined high-throughput TCR immunosequencing, statistical association of individual TCRs with disease status, and machine learning. To study patterns of TCR occurrence, a later analysis re-analyzed previously published TCR beta repertoires from 700 or so donors and added high-resolution HLA genotyping. In the later analysis, no new phenotypic data were used to find candidate immune exposures; instead, reliance was placed on TCR beta sequences and their occurrence across donors. An earlier analysis of roughly 600 of the donors used high-throughput TCR beta sequencing to judge whether each TCR beta V gene segment behaved as functional or pseudogenic. Alongside the repertoire data, information on donor age, sex, ethnicity and CMV serostatus was compiled. A later genetic analysis took genome-wide SNP genotypes for about 55% of the 666 donors and used that subset as a discovery cohort. Every repertoire in the discovery cohort had been generated on one and the same sequencing platform. Both class I and class II loci were covered by HLA typing, at four-digit resolution. Typing coverage varied by locus: about 620-630 donors for A, B, C, DRB1 and DQB1; roughly 500 for DQA1; about 590 for DPA1; approximately 450 for DPB1. Several DR-DQ haplotypes were handled as single units for association and clustering, since linkage in the cohort was strong. Across approximately 400 genotyped donors of the cohort, an average of approximately 240,000 unique TCR beta nucleotide sequences per donor were sequenced, and approximately 19% of those sequences were non-productive. The paper as a whole reports these results and caveats: Correlated functional status among segregating V segments might reflect linkage disequilibrium, but an unknown experimental factor could not be ruled out. Immune exposure information for the cohort was limited to CMV serostatus. A later genetic analysis associated a missense DCLRE1C variant with V-gene and J-gene trimming of TCR beta chains, and an independent cohort replicated the association. A later analysis found that most CMV-associated TCR beta chains appeared HLA-restricted, with HLA associations seemingly driven largely by CMV exposure. A cluster of highly shared sequence variants was judged likely to be a technical artifact of the sequencing pipeline. When HLA alleles, especially DR and DQ, strongly co-occurred, attributing TCR associations to individual alleles was difficult. In a later analysis, several top co-occurrence clusters were reported to appear linked to parvovirus B19, influenza, CMV and Epstein-Barr virus. A total of roughly 160 TCR beta chains were listed by the study as associated with cytomegalovirus. According to a later genetic analysis, donors in an Asian-associated ancestry cluster had fewer N-insertions in productive TCRs than the approximately 690-donor mean. The classifier was reported to diagnose cytomegalovirus status with high specificity and sensitivity in both the original and validation cohorts. A further reported finding was that TCR beta sequences accurately predicted the HLA-A and HLA-B alleles for most subjects in the first cohort. It was suggested by the authors that the approach could potentially be generalized to other disease states and immunological phenotypes. Some IMGT-functional V segments, including TRBV6-2 and TRBV6-3, could not be distinguished by the 87-base-pair reads and were therefore excluded. Only TCR beta chains were sequenced in this cohort, and the absence of alpha or paired-chain data limited detectable features. At a false discovery rate of 0.05, a later analysis linked approximately 18,000 TCR beta sequences to specific HLA alleles. Presence/absence analyses assumed roughly uniform sequencing depth across donors, an assumption that may not hold. According to a later analysis, TCR association rates differed among HLA loci, with DRB1 alleles showing the most associated TCRs and HLA-C alleles showing the fewest. Across donors, most TCR sequences were observed very rarely, whereas some public TCRs were present in many individuals. Because HLA typing was missing for some donors at each locus, association tests included only the typed subset. In an earlier analysis of approximately 590 of the donors, most TCR beta V segments appeared in productive rearrangements about 87% or about 30% of the time, broadly matching IMGT annotations. In vitro tests confirmed that a few of the cytomegalovirus-associated TCR beta chains recognize cytomegalovirus antigens. The earlier analysis of almost 600 of the donors excluded approximately 17 rarely observed V segments, including chromosome 9 orphons, because counts were too low. A later analysis found that HLA-associated TCR beta chains were more clonally expanded and had lower generation probabilities than equally common non-associated chains.

In total, 630 or so healthy bone marrow donors made up the cohort. At the time of sampling, all cohort members were nominally healthy, though unrecorded immune exposures were likely present. CMV serostatus was positive for about 270 and negative for about 50% of the roughly 700 cohort members, and was not recorded for this donor. A peripheral blood sample was collected from each donor, and TCR beta sequencing was performed on peripheral blood mononuclear cells. The Qiagen DNeasy Blood Extraction Kit was used to extract genomic DNA from the blood cell samples. Libraries were constructed by the immunoSEQ multiplex PCR assay. For the multiplex PCR, a mixture combining 60 forward primers for TCR Vbeta segments and 13 reverse primers for TCR Jbeta segments was used. The CDR3 region of rearranged TCR beta genes was amplified from genomic DNA by a multiplex PCR assay. The Illumina HiSeq System was used to sequence the amplified TCR beta libraries as 87-base-pair reads. The paper's data handling went like this. Across the roughly 700 repertoires, a later analysis counted 78 million or so unique TCR beta chains, approximately 12 million of which were shared by at least two donors. Raw reads were error-corrected and collapsed into unique sequences with a nearest-neighbor algorithm that merged closely related sequences to remove PCR and sequencing errors. CDR3 sequences were aligned to IMGT reference sequences to assign V, D and J gene segments. Each retained sequence needed at least a six-nucleotide match to both a V gene segment and a J gene segment. A rearrangement counted as productive if the CDR3 had no stop codons and remained in frame with V and J, and every other rearrangement counted as non-productive. Following IMGT convention, CDR3 was defined as the stretch from the second conserved V-encoded cysteine up to the conserved J-encoded phenylalanine. The earlier analysis of some 600 of the donors excluded sequences that lacked an unambiguous match to a single V gene segment. In an earlier analysis of 587 of the donors, V segments were called functional above 56.7% productive rearrangements and were called segregating when the between-donor standard deviation exceeded 5%. A statistical classification framework was developed to diagnose cytomegalovirus status using the catalog of TCR beta chain sequences. In a later analysis, V and J genes were assigned by comparing TCR nucleotide sequences against IMGT/GENE-DB human TR gene sequences. The TCRdist pipeline was used in a later analysis to assign CDR3 sequences and most-parsimonious VDJ recombination scenarios. In a later analysis, every TCR beta chain was defined by the combination of its CDR3 amino acid sequence and its V-gene family, and reads without a unique V-gene family were dropped. To address suspected cross-contamination and a sequencing artifact, a later analysis removed approximately 590 highly shared, low-generation-probability nucleotide sequences. A later analysis calculated a clonal expansion index for each public chain from normalized within-repertoire ranks of inferred template counts. A later analysis computed generation probabilities with a VDJ recombination model fitted to out-of-frame rearrangements, and checked the results against IGoR. A later analysis scored TCR-TCR, TCR-HLA and TCR-CMV co-occurrence with hypergeometric tests, applying a repertoire-size bias correction to TCR pairs. False discovery rates were estimated in a later analysis by permuting HLA or CMV assignments 20 times. In a later analysis, co-occurring TCRs were grouped with DBSCAN, and TCRdist sequence similarity was added when clustering was performed within HLA-allele-positive subsets. Repertoires with fewer than 30,000 or more than 120,000 public chains, plus five repertoires with anomalous nucleotide sharing, were excluded from co-occurrence clustering. Sourced from immuneACCESS, this table was stored by TCRdb with only in-frame sequences that have V and J called. A share of the clones is absent; for the studies checked, an unresolved V gene accounts for under half, and the remainder has no known explanation. The V and J calls and clone size are taken from that table; D and trimming were inferred from the DNA. The sample includes roughly 120,000 clones, with about 80% observed a single time. Approximately 0.93% of the sample is held by the ten biggest clonotypes.

V and J are trimmed by 4 bases and 8 bases, and the gene matches miss 4 bases of the junction. The CDR3 numbers 13 residues from cysteine through phenylalanine. Only CDR3 DNA is held: 39 bases, read in frame from base 1. Reading the germline V gene (reference sequence) gives CDR1 LNHDA and CDR2 SQIVND. Material: PBMCs. This clonotype was sampled from a human donor in good health. The chain was built from TRBV19 and TRBJ2-1; a stretch of 8 junction bases matches TRBD1. The DNA sequence follows: TGTGCCAGTAGTACGGACAGGGAGCATGAGCAGTTCTTC. It translates to CASSTDREHEQFF. Reference TRBV19 and TRBJ2-1 genes cover what lies past the CDR3, so the full variable domain is DGGITQSPKYLFRKEGQNVTLSCEQNLNHDAMYWYRQDPGQGLRLIYYSQIVNDFQKGDIAEGYSVSREKKESFPLTVTSAQKNPTAFYLCASSTDREHEQFFGPGTRLTVL.